This T cell receptor beta chain came from a study of blood T cell repertoires in COVID-19. V was clipped by 0 bases and J by 2 bases; unmatched bases: 1. This CDR3 region has 14 residues. As originally analysed: Reference gene primer amplification in the assay estimated nucleated cell counts. Measured with immunoSEQ multiplex PCR; TCRdb has only the in-frame clones, and not every one. That table supplies the V and J calls and clone size; D and trimming were determined from the DNA. The data show about 280,000 clones, with about 85% seen just once and about 2.2% held by the top ten. V and J are TRBV5-3 and TRBJ2-5; 7 positions agree with TRBD1. TRBV5-3 is flagged as an ORF with uncertain function. Sequencing was done on a sample of peripheral blood. The receptor was derived from a woman aged 45-65 years who had recovered from COVID-19. The chain's CDR3 is CARSLATGQETQYF. The CDR3 DNA reads as TGTGCCAGAAGCTTGGCGACAGGGCAAGAGACCCAGTACTTC.